Shown below are 30 T cell receptor beta chains from a single sample sequenced in a study of molecular identifiers for immune sequencing clone quantification. From the PCR reads, TCRdb called clonotypes with MiXCR, one entry per CDR3 protein. Of about 630,000 distinct CDR3 sequences in the sample, about 25% are singletons; the top ten hold 0.78%. Material: naive CD8+ T cells from blood, with Jurkat cell RNA spiked in. Subset reported: FACS-sorted CD8+CD4-CCR7+CD45RA+ naive T cells. The receptors come from a human donor in good health. Some libraries in this study had Jurkat cell RNA spiked in.

The rearrangement uses TRBV27 and TRBJ1-5; unclear D gene. This CDR3 region has 16 residues. Trimming cost V 0 bases and J 0 bases, with 9 bases left between them. Germline CDR1 is MNHEY and CDR2 is SMNVEV (reference sequence). CDR3 DNA sequence: TGTGCCAGCAGTTTATCGTCACACTATAGCAATCAGCCCCAGCATTTT. Translating gives CASSLSSHYSNQPQHF.

In this sample, this clonotype turned up many times. This chain joins TRBV7-9 and TRBJ2-2; D unclear. V shed 5 bases and J shed 7 bases, with 11 bases lying between them. The germline V gene encodes CDR1 SEHNR and CDR2 FQNEAQ (reference sequence). The CDR3 is 13 amino acids. CDR3 loop: CASSLGLNGELFF. The CDR3 DNA sequence: TGTGCCAGCAGCCTAGGATTGAACGGGGAGCTGTTTTTT. Drawing the rest from reference TRBV7-9 and TRBJ2-2, the complete variable domain is DTGVSQNPRHKITKRGQNVTFRCDPISEHNRLYWYRQTLGQGPEFLTYFQNEAQLEKSRLLSDRFSAERPKGSFSTLEIQRTEQGDSAMYLCASSLGLNGELFFGEGSRLTVL.

Ten or more counts support this clonotype. This chain uses TRBV29-1 with TRBJ2-5, with 7 bases lining up with TRBD1. The V and J ends lost 6 bases and 5 bases, in that order; junction bases with no gene match: 6. CDR1 and CDR2 (germline): SQVTM, ANQGSEA. CDR3 length: 12 residues. DNA for the CDR3: TGCAGCGTGCCTACAGGGGACGAGACCCAGTACTTC. Translating gives CSVPTGDETQYF.

This clonotype was recorded at least ten times. The V and J genes are TRBV24-1 and TRBJ2-3, with D possibly matching TRBD2 (6 bases). The CDR3 sequence is 13 residues long. Germline V CDR1 and CDR2: KGHDR, SFDVKD. The V end lost 4 bases, the J end lost 9 bases, and 13 bases lay between the germline ends. In DNA, the CDR3 is TGTGCCACCAGTGAAAAACTAGCAGCCACGCAGTATTTT. This codes for CATSEKLAATQYF.

This clonotype was detected many times. The V call is TRBV3-1, the J call TRBJ2-7; D is perhaps TRBD2 (5 bases). The length of the CDR3 is 16 residues. Per the germline V gene, CDR1 is LGHDT and CDR2 is YNNKEL (reference sequence). V lost 3 bases, J lost 2 bases, and 17 bases lay in between. CDR3 sequence: CASSQAGLYLTYEQYF. The CDR3 bases are TGTGCCAGCAGCCAGGCCGGACTCTACCTTACCTACGAGCAGTACTTC.

This clonotype was counted many times. The rearrangement uses TRBV9 and TRBJ2-2; D gene unclear. CDR1 SGDLS and CDR2 YYNGEE come from the germline V gene. The CDR3 runs 12 residues. Trimming removed 3 bases from V and 4 bases from J, with 4 bases in between. CDR3 loop: CASSETTGELFF. The CDR3 DNA is TGTGCCAGCAGCGAAACCACCGGGGAGCTGTTTTTT.

This clonotype was counted many times. V gene TRBV14 combines with J gene TRBJ2-5; TRBD2 matches at 13 bases. Trimming cost V 0 bases and J 0 bases; bases outside gene matches: 4. Germline loops: CDR1 SGHDN, CDR2 FVKESK. The CDR3 is made up of 18 amino acids. The CDR3: CASSQEGLAGPYQETQYF. CDR3 nucleotide sequence: TGTGCCAGCAGCCAAGAGGGACTAGCGGGACCGTACCAAGAGACCCAGTACTTC.

At least ten counts were recorded for this clonotype. The V gene is TRBV29-1, the J gene TRBJ1-1, with TRBD1 matching over 7 bases. The germline gives CDR1 SQVTM, CDR2 ANQGSEA. The CDR3 is made up of 13 amino acids. After removal of 7 bases from V and 0 bases from J, the junction contained 5 bases not matched to a gene. The CDR3 loop is CSALDRLNTEAFF. The CDR3 nucleotides are TGCAGCGCCCTGGACAGGTTGAACACTGAAGCTTTCTTT.

This rearrangement joins TRBV19 to TRBJ1-5; D possibly corresponds to TRBD1 (6 bases). Germline assignment: CDR1 LNHDA and CDR2 SQIVND (reference sequence). Trimming took 7 bases from V and 2 from J, leaving 18 bases between them. This CDR3 contains 16 residues. Here the CDR3 reads CASTQQGGLGNQPQHF. The CDR3 nucleotides read TGTGCCAGTACTCAACAGGGAGGGTTGGGCAATCAGCCCCAGCATTTT. The entire variable domain, with the rest obtained from reference TRBV19 and TRBJ1-5, is as follows: DGGITQSPKYLFRKEGQNVTLSCEQNLNHDAMYWYRQDPGQGLRLIYYSQIVNDFQKGDIAEGYSVSREKKESFPLTVTSAQKNPTAFYLCASTQQGGLGNQPQHFGDGTRLSIL.

For this clonotype: At one end, the junction sequence differs from germline, possibly due to a read error. This chain uses TRBV10-3 with TRBJ2-7; 9 bases match TRBD2. Germline assignment: CDR1 ENHRY and CDR2 SYGVKD. This CDR3 contains 14 residues. The CDR3 DNA sequence: TGTGCCATCAGTACCCCGGGACTAGCCTACGCGCAGTACTTC. Its protein is CAISTPGLAYAQYF.

As to this clonotype: A much larger clone lies one base from this, so it may be a read error. The chain is built from TRBV9 and TRBJ2-7, with 7 bases aligning to TRBD2. In germline, CDR1 is SGDLS, CDR2 YYNGEE. This CDR3 comprises 15 residues. The trim removed 4 bases at V and 0 bases at J, leaving 7 bases unmatched. For the CDR3, the DNA is TGTGCCAGCAGCTCCCTAGCGGCTGCCTCCTACGAGCAGTACTTC. Protein: CASSSLAAASYEQYF.

The genes are TRBV19 and TRBJ2-7, with D tentatively TRBD1 or TRBD2 (5 bases each). CDR1 is LNHDA, CDR2 SQIVND, per germline (reference sequence). V lost 1 base, J lost 5 bases, and 18 bases lay in between. CDR3 size: 16 residues. The CDR3 spells CASSIGTRGTGHEQYF. The DNA for the CDR3 is TGTGCCAGTAGTATAGGAACCCGAGGGACGGGCCACGAGCAGTACTTC.

Regarding this clonotype: The junction does not match germline at one end; this may be a read error. The chain joins TRBV4-3 to TRBJ2-7; D perhaps matches TRBD1 (5 bases). CDR1 and CDR2 from the germline V gene are LGHNA and YSLEER. This CDR3 spans 14 amino acids. CDR3 amino acids: CAGSQDWGFYEQYF. DNA for the CDR3: TGCGCCGGCAGCCAAGATTGGGGCTTCTACGAGCAGTACTTC.

The chain combines TRBV19 with TRBJ1-5; possible D gene TRBD1, 6 bases. Germline V CDR1 and CDR2: LNHDA, SQIVND (reference sequence). There are 17 residues in the CDR3. Trimming stripped 3 bases from V and 0 bases from J, with 15 bases between. For the CDR3, the DNA is TGTGCCAGTAGTATGTTTAGCGGGACAAATAGCAATCAGCCCCAGCATTTT. As protein: CASSMFSGTNSNQPQHF.

This chain uses TRBV30 with TRBJ1-1; D unresolved. The CDR3 sequence is 13 residues long. Germline V gene sequence: CDR1 GTSNPN, CDR2 SVGIG (reference sequence). The V end lost 4 bases, the J end lost 3 bases, and 12 bases lay between the germline ends. As DNA, the CDR3 is TGTGCCTGGAAATCCGGGGATTACACTGAAGCTTTCTTT. Protein sequence: CAWKSGDYTEAFF. Using reference TRBV30 and TRBJ1-1 for the parts outside the CDR3, the full variable domain is SQTIHQWPATLVQPVGSPLSLECTVEGTSNPNLYWYRQAAGRGLQLLFYSVGIGQISSEVPQNLSASRPQDRQFILSSKKLLLSDSGFYLCAWKSGDYTEAFFGQGTRLTVV.

This clonotype came up a few times. The chain uses TRBV5-8 and TRBJ1-5; D not certain. Germline V gives CDR1 SGHTS, CDR2 YDEGEE. Trimming took off 2 bases at V and 2 bases at J, with 8 bases between the two ends. The CDR3 sequence is 14 residues long. For the CDR3, the DNA is TGTGCCAGCAGCTTCGGAACGGGCAATCAGCCCCAGCATTTT. Its translation: CASSFGTGNQPQHF.

This clonotype was counted many times. The chain links TRBV4-1 to TRBJ2-7; TRBD1 is a possible D gene (6 bases). Deletions cut 3 bases from V and 0 bases from J, with 15 bases between. CDR1 MGHRA and CDR2 YSYEKL come from the germline V gene. The CDR3 loop spans 16 amino acids. In nucleotides, the CDR3 is TGCGCCAGCAGCCAGGTAACCGGGACACCCTCCTACGAGCAGTACTTC. Protein product: CASSQVTGTPSYEQYF.

This clonotype was observed a handful of times. No conserved phenylalanine or tryptophan ends this CDR3, so it is likely a read error. CDR3 loop: CSATRTGPGELFY. The CDR3 nucleotides read TGCAGTGCAACAAGGACAGGGCCCGGGGAGCTGTTTTAT. This chain connects TRBV20-1 to TRBJ2-2; 8 nucleotides align to TRBD1. Germline CDR1 DFQATT, CDR2 SNEGSKA (reference sequence). The CDR3 sequence is 13 residues long. With 6 bases clipped from V and 6 bases from J, the junction kept 6 bases outside the gene matches.

Ten or more counts support this clonotype. This sequence joins TRBV27 and TRBJ1-1, with D perhaps matching TRBD1 (5 bases). The CDR3 consists of 16 residues. The germline V and J ends were trimmed by 5 bases and 6 bases, with 22 bases remaining between them. From germline, CDR1 is MNHEY and CDR2 SMNVEV (reference sequence). CDR3 DNA sequence: TGTGCCAGCAGTCCGGCGCAGGGCGAATCGTACGCTGAAGCTTTCTTT. This codes for CASSPAQGESYAEAFF.

This clonotype has a handful of counts. The chain employs TRBV5-4 and TRBJ1-1, with 7 bases lining up with TRBD1. The germline V gene has CDR1 SGHNT and CDR2 YYREEE (reference sequence). Unmatched junction bases numbered 12, after V lost 5 bases and J lost 2 bases. The CDR3 runs to 16 residues. CDR3 DNA: TGTGCCAGCAGACAGGGTGGCAGGGGGTTAAACACTGAAGCTTTCTTT. This encodes CASRQGGRGLNTEAFF.

As regards this clonotype: The junction and the germline gene differ at one end; a read error may be behind it. The chain uses TRBV14 and TRBJ2-3, with D unclear. The CDR3 sequence is 12 residues long. Germline CDR1 and CDR2: SGHDN and FVKESK. The CDR3 loop is CDSSLVGDTQYF. For the CDR3, the DNA is TGTGACAGCAGCCTCGTGGGAGATACGCAGTATTTT.

There are many counts of this clonotype. The chain uses TRBV6-1 and TRBJ2-5; no definite D call. Per germline, CDR1 MNHNS and CDR2 SASEGT. CDR3 length equals 12 residues. V shed 6 bases and J shed 1 base, with 6 bases lying between them. The CDR3 region has the DNA TGTGCCAGCAGGACATTCCAAGAGACCCAGTACTTC. As protein: CASRTFQETQYF.

V usage is TRBV6-5 and J usage is TRBJ2-7, with 7 bases aligning to TRBD1. The CDR3 totals 14 residues. The germline gives CDR1 MNHEY, CDR2 SVGAGI. V shed 2 bases, J shed 6 bases, and the junction held 7 bases outside the gene matches. The CDR3 nucleotides are TGTGCCAGCAGTTACACCGGCAGGGGGAGCGAGCAGTACTTC. As protein: CASSYTGRGSEQYF.

This clonotype was found many times. The V gene is TRBV7-9, the J gene TRBJ2-7; 11 bases are shared with TRBD1. CDR1 is SEHNR and CDR2 is FQNEAQ in the germline V gene (reference sequence). The J segment lost 3 bases and the V segment lost 5 bases, leaving 6 bases of the junction unmatched. There are 15 residues in the CDR3. This chain's CDR3 is CASSPGQGAFYEQYF. The CDR3 DNA reads as TGTGCCAGCAGCCCCGGACAGGGGGCCTTCTACGAGCAGTACTTC.

Comments on this clonotype: This clone may be a read error of a much larger clone one base away. The chain uses TRBV2 and TRBJ1-1; D is undetermined. This CDR3 has 14 residues. Germline V gives CDR1 SNHLY, CDR2 FYNNEI. The CDR3 DNA sequence: TGTGCCAGCATGATATGGCGTATGAACACTGGAGCTTTCTTT. Encoded protein: CASMIWRMNTGAFF.

This sequence joins TRBV14 and TRBJ1-1; TRBD1 might be the D (6 bases). This CDR3 spans 15 amino acids. The germline gives CDR1 SGHDN, CDR2 FVKESK. The V and J ends lost 2 bases and 6 bases respectively, with 16 bases between them. CDR3 sequence reads: CASSQHTTGFAEAFF. CDR3 DNA: TGTGCCAGCAGCCAACACACTACAGGGTTTGCTGAAGCTTTCTTT. Looking up the rest from reference TRBV14 and TRBJ1-1 gives the full variable domain: EAGVTQFPSHSVIEKGQTVTLRCDPISGHDNLYWYRRVMGKEIKFLLHFVKESKQDESGMPNNRFLAERTGGTYSTLKVQPAELEDSGVYFCASSQHTTGFAEAFFGQGTRLTVV.

This clonotype showed up just a few times. This chain connects TRBV20-1 to TRBJ2-3, with 14 bases that match TRBD2. Germline values: CDR1 DFQATT, CDR2 SNEGSKA (reference sequence). Trimming at V came to 6 bases and at J to 2 bases, leaving 10 bases not matched to a gene. The CDR3 sequence is 17 residues long. CDR3 sequence: CSAEKGLAGVYTDTQYF. CDR3 coding DNA: TGCAGTGCGGAGAAGGGACTAGCGGGAGTATACACAGATACGCAGTATTTT.

This clonotype was recorded many times. The CDR3 region is CASSSGGLGTGGDQPQHF. CDR3 DNA: TGTGCCAGCAGCAGTGGCGGGTTGGGTACAGGGGGCGATCAGCCCCAGCATTTT. V is TRBV6-5 and J is TRBJ1-5; 9 bases are shared with TRBD1. CDR3 length: 18 residues. CDR1 and CDR2 from the germline V gene are MNHEY and SVGAGI. The V gene end was trimmed by 6 bases and the J gene end by 5 bases; junction bases not matched to a gene: 17.

The chain uses TRBV7-8 and TRBJ2-3; possible D gene TRBD1, 6 bases. The CDR3 runs 14 residues. The V and J ends lost 3 bases and 3 bases respectively, with 10 bases between them. The germline V gene has CDR1 SGHVS and CDR2 FQNEAQ. As DNA, the CDR3 is TGTGCCAGCAGCTTCCCGGACAGTACAGATACGCAGTATTTT. Translated, it gives CASSFPDSTDTQYF.

This chain connects TRBV10-3 to TRBJ2-2, with 7 bases aligning to TRBD1. V lost 5 bases to trimming and J lost 1 base; unmatched junction nucleotides: 7. Germline lookup yields CDR1 ENHRY and CDR2 SYGVKD. The CDR3 totals 16 residues. CDR3 coding DNA: TGTGCCATCAGTTTCACCGGGACAGAGAACACCGGGGAGCTGTTTTTT. Amino acids: CAISFTGTENTGELFF.